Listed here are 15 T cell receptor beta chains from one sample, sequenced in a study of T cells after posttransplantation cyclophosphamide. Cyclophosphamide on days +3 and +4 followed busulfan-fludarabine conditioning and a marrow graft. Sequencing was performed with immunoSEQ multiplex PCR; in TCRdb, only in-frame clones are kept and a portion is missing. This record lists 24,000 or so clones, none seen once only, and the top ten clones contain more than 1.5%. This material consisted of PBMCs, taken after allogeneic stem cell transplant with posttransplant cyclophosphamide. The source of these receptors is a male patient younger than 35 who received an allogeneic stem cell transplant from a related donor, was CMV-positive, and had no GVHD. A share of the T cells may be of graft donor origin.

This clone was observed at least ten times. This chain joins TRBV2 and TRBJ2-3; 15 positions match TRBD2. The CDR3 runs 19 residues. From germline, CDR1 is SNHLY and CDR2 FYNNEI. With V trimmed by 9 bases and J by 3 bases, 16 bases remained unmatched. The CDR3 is CASHPGLAGGWGLTDTQYF. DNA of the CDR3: TGTGCCAGTCACCCGGGACTAGCGGGAGGCTGGGGTTTAACAGATACGCAGTATTTT.

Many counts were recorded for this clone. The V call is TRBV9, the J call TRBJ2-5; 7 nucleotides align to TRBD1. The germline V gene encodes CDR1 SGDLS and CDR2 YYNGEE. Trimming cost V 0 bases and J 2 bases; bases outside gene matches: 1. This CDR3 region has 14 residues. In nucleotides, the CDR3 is TGTGCCAGCAGCGTAGCGGGACAGCAAGAGACCCAGTACTTC. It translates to CASSVAGQQETQYF.

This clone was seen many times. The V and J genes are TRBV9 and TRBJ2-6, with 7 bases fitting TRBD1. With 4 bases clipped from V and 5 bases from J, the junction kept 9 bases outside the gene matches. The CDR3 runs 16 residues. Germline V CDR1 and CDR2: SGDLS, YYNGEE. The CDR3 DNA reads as TGTGCCAGCAGCTCCCGGACAGGTGGTAGGGCCAACGTCCTGACTTTC. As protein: CASSSRTGGRANVLTF.

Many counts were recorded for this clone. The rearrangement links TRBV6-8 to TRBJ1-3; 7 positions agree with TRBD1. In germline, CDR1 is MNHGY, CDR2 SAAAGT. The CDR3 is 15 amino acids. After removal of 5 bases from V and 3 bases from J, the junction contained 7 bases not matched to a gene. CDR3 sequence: CASSDDREVGNTIYF. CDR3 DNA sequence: TGTGCCAGCAGTGACGACAGGGAGGTTGGAAACACCATATATTTT.

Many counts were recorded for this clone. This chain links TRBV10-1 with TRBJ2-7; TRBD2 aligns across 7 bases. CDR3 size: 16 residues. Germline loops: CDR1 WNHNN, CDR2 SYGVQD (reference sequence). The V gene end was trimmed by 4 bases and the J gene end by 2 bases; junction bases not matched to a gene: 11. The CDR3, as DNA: TGCGCCAGCAGTGCGGCATTTGGACTAGACACCTACGAGCAGTACTTC. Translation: CASSAAFGLDTYEQYF.

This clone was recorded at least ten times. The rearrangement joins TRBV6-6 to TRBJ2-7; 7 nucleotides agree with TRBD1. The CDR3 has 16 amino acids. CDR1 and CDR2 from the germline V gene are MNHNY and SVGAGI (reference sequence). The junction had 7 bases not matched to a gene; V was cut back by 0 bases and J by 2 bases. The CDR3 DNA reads TGTGCCAGCAGTTACTCGAGTGGGACAGCAACCTACGAGCAGTACTTC. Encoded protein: CASSYSSGTATYEQYF.

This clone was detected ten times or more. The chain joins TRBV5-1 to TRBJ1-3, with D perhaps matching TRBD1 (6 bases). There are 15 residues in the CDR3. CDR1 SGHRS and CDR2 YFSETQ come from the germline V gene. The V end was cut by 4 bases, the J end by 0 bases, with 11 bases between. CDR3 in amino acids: CASSQGHNSGNTIYF. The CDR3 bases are TGCGCCAGCAGCCAGGGACATAACTCTGGAAACACCATATATTTT.

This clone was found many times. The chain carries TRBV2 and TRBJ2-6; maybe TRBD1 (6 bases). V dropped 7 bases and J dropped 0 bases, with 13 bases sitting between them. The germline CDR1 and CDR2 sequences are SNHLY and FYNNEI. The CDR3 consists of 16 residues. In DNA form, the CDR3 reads TGTGCCAGCAAGGGGACACCCCCCTCTGGGGCCAACGTCCTGACTTTC. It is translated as CASKGTPPSGANVLTF. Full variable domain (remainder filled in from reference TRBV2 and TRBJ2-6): EPEVTQTPSHQVTQMGQEVILRCVPISNHLYFYWYRQILGQKVEFLVSFYNNEISEKSEIFDDQFSVERPDGSNFTLKIRSTKLEDSAMYFCASKGTPPSGANVLTFGAGSRLTVL.

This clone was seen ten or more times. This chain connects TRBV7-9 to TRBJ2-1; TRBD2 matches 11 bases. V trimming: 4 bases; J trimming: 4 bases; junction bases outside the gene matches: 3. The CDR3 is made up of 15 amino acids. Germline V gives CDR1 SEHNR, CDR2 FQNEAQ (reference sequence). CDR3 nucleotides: TGTGCCAGCAGCTATAGCGGGGGGGCTTACAATGAGCAGTTCTTC. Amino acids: CASSYSGGAYNEQFF.

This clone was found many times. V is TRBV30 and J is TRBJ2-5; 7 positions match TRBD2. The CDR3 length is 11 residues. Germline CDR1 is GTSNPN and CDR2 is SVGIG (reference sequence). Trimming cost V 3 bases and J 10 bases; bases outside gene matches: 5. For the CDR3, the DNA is TGTGCCTGGAGCGGGGGGAGTAACCAGTACTTC. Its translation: CAWSGGSNQYF.

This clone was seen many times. CDR3 sequence: CASSVDNEQFF. The CDR3 DNA reads TGTGCCAGCAGCGTCGACAATGAGCAGTTCTTC. The chain carries TRBV13 and TRBJ2-1; D uncertain. V lost 5 bases and J lost 5, with 4 bases in between. Germline CDR1 reads PRHDT; CDR2 reads FYEKMQ (reference sequence). The CDR3 totals 11 residues.

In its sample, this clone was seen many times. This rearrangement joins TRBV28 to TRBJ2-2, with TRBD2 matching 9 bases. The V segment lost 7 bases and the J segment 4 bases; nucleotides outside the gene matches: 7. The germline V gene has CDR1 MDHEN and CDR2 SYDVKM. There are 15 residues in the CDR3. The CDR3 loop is CASTSSGDFTGELFF. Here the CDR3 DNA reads TGTGCCAGCACCTCTAGCGGGGATTTCACCGGGGAGCTGTTTTTT.

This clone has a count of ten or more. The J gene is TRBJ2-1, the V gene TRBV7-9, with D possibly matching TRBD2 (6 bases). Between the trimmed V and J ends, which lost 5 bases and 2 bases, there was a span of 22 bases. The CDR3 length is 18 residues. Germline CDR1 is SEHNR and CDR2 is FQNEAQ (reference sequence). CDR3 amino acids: CASSPRGYGRGTYNEQFF. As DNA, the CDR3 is TGTGCCAGCAGCCCAAGGGGATACGGGAGAGGAACCTACAATGAGCAGTTCTTC.

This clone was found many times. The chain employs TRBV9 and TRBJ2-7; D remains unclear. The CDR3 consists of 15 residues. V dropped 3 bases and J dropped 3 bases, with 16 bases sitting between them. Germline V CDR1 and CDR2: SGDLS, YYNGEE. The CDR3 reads CASSGPAAHGYEQYF. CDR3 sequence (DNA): TGTGCCAGCAGCGGGCCGGCGGCCCACGGCTACGAGCAGTACTTC.

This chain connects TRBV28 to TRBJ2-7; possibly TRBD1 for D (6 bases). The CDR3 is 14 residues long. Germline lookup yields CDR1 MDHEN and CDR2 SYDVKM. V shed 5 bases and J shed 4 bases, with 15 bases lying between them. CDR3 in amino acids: CASSPNRVTYEQYF. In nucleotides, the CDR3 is TGTGCCAGCAGTCCCAACAGGGTAACTTACGAGCAGTACTTC.